What follows are 2 T cell receptor beta chains derived from one specimen sequenced in a study of cytomegalovirus exposure and HLA in healthy donors. This PCR relied on a set of 60 Vbeta primers and 13 Jbeta primers. Some clones are missing from TCRdb's copy, which holds only in-frame ones; the method was immunoSEQ multiplex PCR. This repertoire shows approximately 140,000 clones, 70% to 80% found once; its top ten account for 0.94%. Sequenced: PBMCs. Source of these receptors: a woman in her sixties or seventies in good health and CMV-seronegative.

This clone occurred once. V and J are TRBV9 and TRBJ2-5, with TRBD2 matching over 9 bases. CDR3 length: 17 amino acids. Germline CDR1 reads SGDLS; CDR2 reads YYNGEE. The V segment lost 0 bases and the J segment 5 bases; nucleotides outside the gene matches: 11. CDR3 nucleotide sequence: TGTGCCAGCAGCGTAGGCAAGCGGGAGGAGAGGTTGGAGACCCAGTACTTC. Protein sequence: CASSVGKREERLETQYF. The full variable domain, rest sourced from reference TRBV9 and TRBJ2-5, is DSGVTQTPKHLITATGQRVTLRCSPRSGDLSVYWYQQSLDQGLQFLIQYYNGEERAKGNILERFSAQQFPDLHSELNLSSLELGDSALYFCASSVGKREERLETQYFGPGTRLLVL.

CDR3 protein: CASSLGGGGTGNTIYF. In nucleotides, the CDR3 is TGTGCCAGCAGCTTAGGAGGAGGGGGCACTGGAAACACCATATATTTT. V gene TRBV5-4 combines with J gene TRBJ1-3, with 7 nucleotides matching TRBD1. This CDR3 comprises 16 residues. Germline CDR1 reads SGHNT; CDR2 reads YYREEE (reference sequence). J was trimmed by 2 bases and V by 2 bases; bases with no gene match: 7.